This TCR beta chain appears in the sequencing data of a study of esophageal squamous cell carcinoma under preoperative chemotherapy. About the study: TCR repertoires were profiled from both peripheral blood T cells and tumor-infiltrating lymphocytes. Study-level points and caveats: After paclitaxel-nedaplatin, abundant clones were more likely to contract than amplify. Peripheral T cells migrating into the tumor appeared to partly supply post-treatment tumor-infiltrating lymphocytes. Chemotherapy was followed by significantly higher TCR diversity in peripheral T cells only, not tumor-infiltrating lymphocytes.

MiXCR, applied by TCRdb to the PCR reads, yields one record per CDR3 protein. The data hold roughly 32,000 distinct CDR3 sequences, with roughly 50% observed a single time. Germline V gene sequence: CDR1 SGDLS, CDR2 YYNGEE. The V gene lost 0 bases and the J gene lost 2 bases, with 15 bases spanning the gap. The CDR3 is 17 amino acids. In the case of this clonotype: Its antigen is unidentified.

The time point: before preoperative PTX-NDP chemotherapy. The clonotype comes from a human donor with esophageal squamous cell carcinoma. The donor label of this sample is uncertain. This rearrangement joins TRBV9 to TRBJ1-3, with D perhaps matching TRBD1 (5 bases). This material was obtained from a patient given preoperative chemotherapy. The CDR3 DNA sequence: TGTGCCAGCAGCGTAGAACCAGGGCCCGCAGCTGGAAACACCATATATTTT. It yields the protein CASSVEPGPAAGNTIYF.